The clone carrying this TCR beta chain appeared a few times. Its antigen is not identified. Between the trimmed V and J ends, which lost 7 bases and 5 bases, there was a span of 11 bases. From germline, CDR1 is DFQATT and CDR2 SNEGSKA (reference sequence). The CDR3 runs to 11 residues. This entry comes from a study of cytomegalovirus exposure and HLA in healthy donors. Study background: In an earlier analysis, 90 million to 130 million unique TCR beta sequences were found from some 180 million T cells.

The primer mix had 60 Vbeta and 13 Jbeta primers. This table comes from immunoSEQ multiplex PCR, and its TCRdb copy is limited to in-frame clones, with some not included. The sample has about 120,000 clones, almost 85% seen once. At sampling all donors were nominally healthy, likely with unrecorded immune exposures. Overall study results and limits: The study found most TCR sequences rare, yet found some public TCRs in many donors. Most of the TCR beta V segments (in an earlier analysis) were productive either about 87% or about 30% of the time.

This clonotype was sampled from a woman aged 18-29 years in good health and CMV-seronegative. The specimen sequenced was PBMCs. This chain joins TRBV20-1 and TRBJ2-5; unclear D gene. CDR3 in amino acids: CSVINRETQYF. The CDR3 DNA reads TGCAGTGTAATCAACCGGGAGACCCAGTACTTC.